The clone carrying this T cell receptor beta chain was found once. TCRdb keeps only in-frame clones here, not all; method: immunoSEQ multiplex PCR. The sample contains under 650,000 clones, 90% to 97% of which appear only once. The data derive from a study of shared clonotypes between healthy human individuals. For the study at large: Plates per donor: three CD4 naive, three CD4 memory, two CD8 naive, one CD8 memory.

The investigators split CD4+ cells into a CD45RA+ naive subset and a CD45RA-negative memory subset. The CDR3 spans 13 residues. V dropped 4 bases and J dropped 2 bases, with 7 bases sitting between them. The V gene's germline CDR1 is MNHEY and CDR2 SVGAGI. The source of this sequence is a woman aged 30 to 39 in good health. Sequencing input: naive CD4+ T cells sorted from blood. Subset meaning: CD45RA+ positively selected. The V gene is TRBV6-5, the J gene TRBJ2-3; D remains ambiguous. The CDR3 region is CASSFGNTDTQYF. CDR3 in DNA: TGTGCCAGCAGTTTTGGGAACACAGATACGCAGTATTTT.